The 17 T cell receptor beta chains below all came from one sample that was sequenced in a study of T cell changes during pregnancy in multiple sclerosis. The repertoire was sequenced with immunoSEQ multiplex PCR; TCRdb's copy has only in-frame clones and lacks some. The repertoire holds around 59,000 clones, with 92% as singletons. The input for sequencing was peripheral blood, taken in the third trimester of pregnancy. The receptor set was obtained from a female donor in good health, enrolled as a control in a pregnancy study.

The sample holds one count of this clone. This sequence joins TRBV20-1 and TRBJ1-1; D not certain. This CDR3 is 11 amino acids long. V was trimmed by 6 bases and J by 0 bases, leaving 5 bases between them. Germline V gene data show CDR1 as DFQATT and CDR2 as SNEGSKA (reference sequence). CDR3 sequence (DNA): TGCAGTGCCCCAGTGAACACTGAAGCTTTCTTT. Encoded protein: CSAPVNTEAFF.

The chain is built from TRBV29-1 and TRBJ2-1; TRBD1 might be the D (7 bases). This CDR3 spans 14 amino acids. Trimming removed 3 bases from V and 0 bases from J, with 9 bases in between. In germline, CDR1 is SQVTM, CDR2 ANQGSEA. This CDR3 reads CSVDQGGSYNEQFF. CDR3 DNA: TGCAGCGTTGATCAGGGGGGCTCCTACAATGAGCAGTTCTTC.

This clone was recorded only once. This chain uses TRBV18 with TRBJ2-3, with a tentative D call TRBD2 (5 bases). This CDR3 contains 13 residues. V was cut by 4 bases and J by 2 bases, with 7 bases left in between. Germline-derived CDR1 and CDR2 are KGHSH and LQKENI. The CDR3 DNA reads as TGTGCCAGCTCACTTCGGGACACAGATACGCAGTATTTT. It translates to CASSLRDTDTQYF.

This chain connects TRBV6-5 to TRBJ1-4; 7 positions match TRBD1. Trimming took 6 bases from V and 8 from J; bases not matched to a gene: 9. Per the germline V gene, CDR1 is MNHEY and CDR2 is SVGAGI. This CDR3 contains 14 residues. CDR3 region: CASRRQGRGEKLFF. CDR3 sequence (DNA): TGTGCCAGCAGGAGACAGGGTAGAGGGGAAAAACTGTTTTTT.

V is TRBV4-1 and J is TRBJ2-3; 7 bases agree with TRBD1. This CDR3 has 14 residues. V was clipped by 5 bases and J by 2 bases; unmatched bases: 4. Germline lookup yields CDR1 MGHRA and CDR2 YSYEKL. The CDR3 DNA reads as TGCGCCAGCAGCGAAGGGACAGACACAGATACGCAGTATTTT. Translation gives CASSEGTDTDTQYF.

V is TRBV7-9 and J is TRBJ1-2; D unclear. CDR1 SEHNR and CDR2 FQNEAQ come from the germline V gene (reference sequence). The CDR3 has 13 amino acids. Trimming stripped 1 base from V and 7 bases from J, with 10 bases between. The CDR3 spells CASSLGREAGYTF. DNA of the CDR3: TGTGCCAGCAGCTTAGGGAGGGAAGCTGGCTACACCTTC.

The chain employs TRBV10-3 and TRBJ2-2, with D possibly TRBD2 on 6 matching bases. The CDR3 runs 14 residues. Trimming left V 1 base short and J 5 bases short, with 8 bases between. Per the germline V gene, CDR1 is ENHRY and CDR2 is SYGVKD. The CDR3 bases are TGTGCCATCAGTGAGTTAGCGGCTACCGGGGAGCTGTTTTTT. Protein sequence: CAISELAATGELFF.

The genes are TRBV6-5 and TRBJ1-2; 9 bases match TRBD1. Germline V lookup: CDR1 MNHEY, CDR2 SVGAGI. Trimming cost V 7 bases and J 3 bases; bases outside gene matches: 6. The CDR3 totals 14 residues. CDR3 coding DNA: TGTGCCAGCATTCAGGGACAGGGATACTATGGCTACACCTTC. Protein product: CASIQGQGYYGYTF.

The J gene is TRBJ2-5, the V gene TRBV10-3; 9 bases map to TRBD2. The CDR3 contains 13 residues. J lost 3 bases, V lost 5 bases, and 1 base had no gene match. CDR1 ENHRY and CDR2 SYGVKD come from the germline V gene. CDR3 loop: CAISSSGEETQYF. CDR3 in DNA: TGTGCCATCAGTTCTAGCGGGGAAGAGACCCAGTACTTC.

This chain uses TRBV5-4 with TRBJ2-5; 7 bases map to TRBD1. The CDR3 is made up of 15 amino acids. The germline CDR1 and CDR2 sequences are SGHNT and YYREEE (reference sequence). V was pared by 4 bases and J by 1 base, with 7 bases of the junction left unmatched. The CDR3: CASSRDRVSQETQYF. The CDR3 nucleotides are TGTGCCAGCAGCCGTGACAGGGTGAGCCAAGAGACCCAGTACTTC.

The V gene is TRBV28, the J gene TRBJ2-1; TRBD2 is a possible D gene (5 bases). Trimming left V 7 bases short and J 7 bases short, with 17 bases between. In germline, CDR1 is MDHEN, CDR2 SYDVKM. The CDR3 runs 14 residues. CDR3 bases: TGTGCCAGCACCCGCGGAGGACCAATAAATGAGCAGTTCTTC. It codes for CASTRGGPINEQFF. The entire variable domain, with the rest obtained from reference TRBV28 and TRBJ2-1, is as follows: DVKVTQSSRYLVKRTGEKVFLECVQDMDHENMFWYRQDPGLGLRLIYFSYDVKMKEKGDIPEGYSVSREKKERFSLILESASTNQTSMYLCASTRGGPINEQFFGPGTRLTVL.

This clone was counted a single time. This chain links TRBV7-2 with TRBJ2-7, with 8 bases that match TRBD2. J lost 6 bases, V lost 7 bases, and 8 bases had no gene match. The CDR3 is 13 residues long. Germline V CDR1 and CDR2: SGHTA, FQGNSA. The CDR3 protein is CASTNSGAREQYF. The CDR3 DNA reads TGTGCCAGCACCAATAGCGGGGCTCGCGAGCAGTACTTC. Full variable domain (missing parts from reference TRBV7-2 and TRBJ2-7): GAGVSQSPSNKVTEKGKDVELRCDPISGHTALYWYRQSLGQGLEFLIYFQGNSAPDKSGLPSDRFSAERTGGSVSTLTIQRTQQEDSAVYLCASTNSGAREQYFGPGTRLTVT.

About this clone itself: One junction end disagrees with the germline gene, perhaps due to a read error. V gene TRBV5-1 combines with J gene TRBJ2-2; TRBD2 agrees at 9 bases. CDR3 size: 18 residues. The germline V gene encodes CDR1 SGHRS and CDR2 YFSETQ. The CDR3 here is CVSSLGLAGEVGTGELFF. Written as DNA, the CDR3 is TGCGTCAGCAGCTTGGGATTAGCGGGGGAAGTAGGCACCGGGGAGCTGTTTTTT.

The rearrangement links TRBV27 to TRBJ1-1; D is undetermined. The CDR3 totals 12 residues. V was shortened by 6 bases and J by 7 bases, with 12 bases between the two germline ends. Germline V gene sequence: CDR1 MNHEY, CDR2 SMNVEV (reference sequence). CDR3 loop: CASSNRGIEAFF. The CDR3 nucleotides read TGTGCCAGCAGCAACCGGGGTATTGAAGCTTTCTTT.

This chain links TRBV30 with TRBJ1-3; D unresolved. The germline V gene encodes CDR1 GTSNPN and CDR2 SVGIG (reference sequence). Trimming removed 5 bases at V and 2 bases at J, with 13 bases between. CDR3 length equals 14 residues. For the CDR3, the DNA is TGTGCCTGGGGGGTAGGGAGCCCTGGAAACACCATATATTTT. Amino acids: CAWGVGSPGNTIYF.

The chain carries TRBV28 and TRBJ2-7; 8 bases agree with TRBD1. Trimming at V came to 3 bases and at J to 2 bases, leaving 6 bases not matched to a gene. Germline V gene data show CDR1 as MDHEN and CDR2 as SYDVKM. The CDR3 loop spans 15 amino acids. This chain's CDR3 is CASSFRDRPTYEQYF. CDR3 sequence (DNA): TGTGCCAGCAGTTTTAGGGACAGGCCTACCTACGAGCAGTACTTC.

In its sample, this clone was seen once. The chain employs TRBV7-9 and TRBJ2-3, with 11 bases fitting TRBD2. The V and J ends lost 6 bases and 2 bases, in that order; junction bases with no gene match: 7. The CDR3 is 16 residues long. The germline gives CDR1 SEHNR, CDR2 FQNEAQ (reference sequence). The CDR3 DNA reads TGTGCCAGCAGACCCGGACTAGCGGGCCCCACAGATACGCAGTATTTT. It encodes CASRPGLAGPTDTQYF.